This T cell receptor (beta chain) was recovered during a study of T cells after yellow fever vaccination. This clonotype showed up just a few times. MiXCR, applied by TCRdb to the 5' RACE reads, yields one record per CDR3 protein. The sample includes 300,000 to 450,000 distinct CDR3 sequences, approximately 6% of them seen just once. Germline values: CDR1 LGHDT, CDR2 YNNKEL (reference sequence). This CDR3 has 16 amino acids. The V segment lost 4 bases and the J segment 4 bases; nucleotides outside the gene matches: 7. The clonotype originates from a man aged 30 to 45 who received the YFV17D yellow fever vaccine. The chain employs TRBV3-1 and TRBJ2-1; 10 bases match TRBD2. The source was PBMCs, collected 5 days after the yellow fever booster vaccination. CDR3 DNA: TGTGCCAGCAGCCGCAGCGGGACTAGCGTTTACAATGAGCAGTTCTTC. It encodes CASSRSGTSVYNEQFF.